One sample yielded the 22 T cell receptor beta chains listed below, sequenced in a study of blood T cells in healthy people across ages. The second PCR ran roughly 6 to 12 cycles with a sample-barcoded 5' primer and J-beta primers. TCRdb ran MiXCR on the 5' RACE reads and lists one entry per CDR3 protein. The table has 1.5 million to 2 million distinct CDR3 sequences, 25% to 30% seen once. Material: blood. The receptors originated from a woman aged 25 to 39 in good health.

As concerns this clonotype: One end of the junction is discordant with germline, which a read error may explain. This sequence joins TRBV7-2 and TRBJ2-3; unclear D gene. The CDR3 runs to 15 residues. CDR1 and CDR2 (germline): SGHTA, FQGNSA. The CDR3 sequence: CAGSFSSLETDTQYF. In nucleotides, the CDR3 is TGTGCCGGCAGCTTTTCGAGTTTAGAAACAGATACGCAGTATTTT. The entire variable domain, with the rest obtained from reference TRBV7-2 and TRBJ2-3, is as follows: GAGVSQSPSNKVTEKGKDVELRCDPISGHTALYWYRQSLGQGLEFLIYFQGNSAPDKSGLPSDRFSAERTGGSVSTLTIQRTQQEDSAVYLCAGSFSSLETDTQYFGPGTRLTVL.

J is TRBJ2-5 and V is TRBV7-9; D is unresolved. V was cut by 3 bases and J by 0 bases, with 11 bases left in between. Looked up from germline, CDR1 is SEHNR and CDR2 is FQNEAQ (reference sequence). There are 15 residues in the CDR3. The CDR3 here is CASSFIAANQETQYF. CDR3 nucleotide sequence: TGTGCCAGCAGCTTCATCGCAGCGAACCAAGAGACCCAGTACTTC.

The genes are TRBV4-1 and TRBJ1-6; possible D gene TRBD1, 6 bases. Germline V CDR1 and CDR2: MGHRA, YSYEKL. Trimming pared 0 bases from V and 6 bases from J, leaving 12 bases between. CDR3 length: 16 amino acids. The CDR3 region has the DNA TGCGCCAGCAGCCAAGATACAGGGCTAAGTAATTCACCCCTCCACTTT. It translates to CASSQDTGLSNSPLHF.

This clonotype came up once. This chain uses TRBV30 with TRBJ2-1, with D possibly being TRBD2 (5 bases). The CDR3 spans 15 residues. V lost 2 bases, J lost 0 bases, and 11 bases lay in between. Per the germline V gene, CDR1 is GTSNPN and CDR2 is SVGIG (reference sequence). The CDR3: CAWSPSGTSYNEQFF. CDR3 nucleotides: TGTGCCTGGAGTCCCAGCGGTACCTCCTACAATGAGCAGTTCTTC.

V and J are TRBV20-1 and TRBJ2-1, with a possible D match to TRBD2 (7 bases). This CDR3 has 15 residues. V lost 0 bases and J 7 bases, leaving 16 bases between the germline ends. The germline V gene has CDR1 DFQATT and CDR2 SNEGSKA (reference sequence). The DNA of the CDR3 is TGCAGTGCTAGAGACTGCGCGGGGGCTAGAAATGAGCAGTTCTTC. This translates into CSARDCAGARNEQFF.

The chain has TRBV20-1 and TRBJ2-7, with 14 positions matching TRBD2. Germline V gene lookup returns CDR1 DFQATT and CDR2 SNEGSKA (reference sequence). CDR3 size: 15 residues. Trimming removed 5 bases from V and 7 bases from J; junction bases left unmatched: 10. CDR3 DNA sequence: TGCAGTGCTGGGACTGGGACTAGCGGGAGCTATGAGCAGTACTTC. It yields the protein CSAGTGTSGSYEQYF.

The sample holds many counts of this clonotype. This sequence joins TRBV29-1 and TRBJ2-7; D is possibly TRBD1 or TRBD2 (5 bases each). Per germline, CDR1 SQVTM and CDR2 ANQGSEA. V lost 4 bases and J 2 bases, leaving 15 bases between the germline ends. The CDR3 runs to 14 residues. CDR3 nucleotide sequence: TGCAGCGTTGCCCCCGACAGAGGGACCTACGAGCAGTACTTC. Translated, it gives CSVAPDRGTYEQYF.

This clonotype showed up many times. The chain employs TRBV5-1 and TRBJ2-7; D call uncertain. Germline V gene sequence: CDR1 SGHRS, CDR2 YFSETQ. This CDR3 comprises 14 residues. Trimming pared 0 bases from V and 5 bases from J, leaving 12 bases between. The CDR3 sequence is CASSLGGSEDEQYF. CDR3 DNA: TGCGCCAGCAGCTTGGGGGGTTCCGAGGACGAGCAGTACTTC. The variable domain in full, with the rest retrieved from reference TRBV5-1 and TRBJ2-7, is KAGVTQTPRYLIKTRGQQVTLSCSPISGHRSVSWYQQTPGQGLQFLFEYFSETQRNKGNFPGRFSGRQFSNSRSEMNVSTLELGDSALYLCASSLGGSEDEQYFGPGTRLTVT.

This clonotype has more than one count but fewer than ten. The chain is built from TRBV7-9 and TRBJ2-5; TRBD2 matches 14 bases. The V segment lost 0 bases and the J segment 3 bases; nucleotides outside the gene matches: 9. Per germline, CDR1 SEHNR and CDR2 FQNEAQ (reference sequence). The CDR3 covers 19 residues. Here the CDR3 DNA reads TGTGCCAGCAGCTTAGCGACGGGACTAGCGGGGGAATCCAAAGAGACCCAGTACTTC. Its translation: CASSLATGLAGESKETQYF.

The CDR3 region is CASTTRYTEAFF. The CDR3 coding sequence is TGTGCCAGCACTACGAGGTACACTGAAGCTTTCTTT. This chain uses TRBV12-3 or TRBV12-4 with TRBJ1-1; D not resolved. The CDR3 has 12 residues. V lost 7 bases and J 3 bases, leaving 9 bases between the germline ends.

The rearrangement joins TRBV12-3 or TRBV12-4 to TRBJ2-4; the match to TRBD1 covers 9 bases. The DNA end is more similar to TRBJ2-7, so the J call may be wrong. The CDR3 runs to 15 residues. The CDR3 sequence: CASSLRKTGGSEQYF. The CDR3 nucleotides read TGTGCCAGCAGTTTACGGAAGACAGGGGGTAGCGAGCAGTACTTC.

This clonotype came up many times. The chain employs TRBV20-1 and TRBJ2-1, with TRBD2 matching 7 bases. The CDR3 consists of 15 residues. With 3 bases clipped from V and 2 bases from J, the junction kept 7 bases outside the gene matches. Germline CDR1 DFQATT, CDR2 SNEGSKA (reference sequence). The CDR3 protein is CSARGTTIPYNEQFF. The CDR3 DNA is TGCAGTGCTAGGGGGACTACCATACCCTACAATGAGCAGTTCTTC.

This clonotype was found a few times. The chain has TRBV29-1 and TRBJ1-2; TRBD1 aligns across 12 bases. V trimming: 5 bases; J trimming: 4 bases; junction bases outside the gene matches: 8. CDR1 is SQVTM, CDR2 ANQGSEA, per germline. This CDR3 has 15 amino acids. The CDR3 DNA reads TGCAGCGTTAGGGACAGGGGGCGCTTCTTCTATGGCTACACCTTC. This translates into CSVRDRGRFFYGYTF.

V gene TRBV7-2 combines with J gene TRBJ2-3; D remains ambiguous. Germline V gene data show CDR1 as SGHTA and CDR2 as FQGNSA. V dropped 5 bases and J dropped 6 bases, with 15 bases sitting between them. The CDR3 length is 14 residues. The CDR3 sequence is CASSPHLLGDTQYF. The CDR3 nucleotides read TGTGCCAGCAGCCCCCATCTCCTGGGGGATACGCAGTATTTT.

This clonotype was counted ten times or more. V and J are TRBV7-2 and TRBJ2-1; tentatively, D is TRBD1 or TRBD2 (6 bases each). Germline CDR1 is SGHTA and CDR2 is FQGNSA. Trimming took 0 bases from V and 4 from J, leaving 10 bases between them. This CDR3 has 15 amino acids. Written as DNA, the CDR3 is TGTGCCAGCAGCTTAGCTGGGGGGCTTTACAATGAGCAGTTCTTC. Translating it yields CASSLAGGLYNEQFF.

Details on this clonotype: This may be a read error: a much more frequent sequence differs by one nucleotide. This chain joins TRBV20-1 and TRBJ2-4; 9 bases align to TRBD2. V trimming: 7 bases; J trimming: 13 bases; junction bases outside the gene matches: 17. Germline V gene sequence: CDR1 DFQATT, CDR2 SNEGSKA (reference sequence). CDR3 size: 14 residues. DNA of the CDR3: TGCAGTGTAAGGCGGGGGGGTGCGTACAATGAGCAGTACTTC. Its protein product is CSVRRGGAYNEQYF.

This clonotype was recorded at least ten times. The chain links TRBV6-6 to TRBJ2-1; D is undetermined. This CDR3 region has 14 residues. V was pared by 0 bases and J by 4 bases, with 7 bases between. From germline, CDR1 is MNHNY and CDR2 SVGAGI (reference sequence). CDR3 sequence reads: CASSYSTVYNEQFF. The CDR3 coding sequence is TGTGCCAGCAGTTACTCGACCGTATACAATGAGCAGTTCTTC.

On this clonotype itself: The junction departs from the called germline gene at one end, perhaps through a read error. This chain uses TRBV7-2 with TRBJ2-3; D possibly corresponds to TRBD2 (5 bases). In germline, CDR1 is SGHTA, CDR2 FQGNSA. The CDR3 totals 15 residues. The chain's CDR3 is CASSLVGDYTDTRYF. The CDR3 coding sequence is TGTGCCAGCAGCTTAGTGGGCGACTACACAGATACGCGGTATTTT. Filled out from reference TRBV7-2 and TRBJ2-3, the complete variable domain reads GAGVSQSPSNKVTEKGKDVELRCDPISGHTALYWYRQSLGQGLEFLIYFQGNSAPDKSGLPSDRFSAERTGGSVSTLTIQRTQQEDSAVYLCASSLVGDYTDTRYFGPGTRLTVL.

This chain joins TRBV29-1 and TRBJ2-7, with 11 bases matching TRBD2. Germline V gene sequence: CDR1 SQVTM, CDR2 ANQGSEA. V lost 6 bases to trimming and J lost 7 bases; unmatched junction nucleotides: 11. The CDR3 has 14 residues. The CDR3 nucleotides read TGCAGCGTGGTAGCGGGAGGGGCCTACAATGAGCAGTACTTC. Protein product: CSVVAGGAYNEQYF.

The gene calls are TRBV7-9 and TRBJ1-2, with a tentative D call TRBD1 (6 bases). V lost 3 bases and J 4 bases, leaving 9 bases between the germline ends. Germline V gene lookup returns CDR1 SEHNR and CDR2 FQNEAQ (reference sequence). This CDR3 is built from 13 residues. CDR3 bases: TGTGCCAGCAGCTTTGGACAGATCTATGGCTACACCTTC. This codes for CASSFGQIYGYTF. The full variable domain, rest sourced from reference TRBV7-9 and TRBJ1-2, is DTGVSQNPRHKITKRGQNVTFRCDPISEHNRLYWYRQTLGQGPEFLTYFQNEAQLEKSRLLSDRFSAERPKGSFSTLEIQRTEQGDSAMYLCASSFGQIYGYTFGSGTRLTVV.

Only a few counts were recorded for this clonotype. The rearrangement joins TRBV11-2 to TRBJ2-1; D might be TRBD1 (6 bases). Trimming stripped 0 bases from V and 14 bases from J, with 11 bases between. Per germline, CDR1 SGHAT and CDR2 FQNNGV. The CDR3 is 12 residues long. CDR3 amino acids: CASSLETGEKFF. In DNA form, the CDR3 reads TGTGCCAGCAGCTTAGAGACAGGAGAGAAGTTCTTC.

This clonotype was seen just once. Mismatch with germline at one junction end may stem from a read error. The CDR3 region has the DNA TGCGCCAACAGCTTGGAGCTAGCTGGGGCCAACGTCCTGACTTTC. Translating gives CANSLELAGANVLTF. The rearrangement links TRBV5-1 to TRBJ2-6; the D is unclear. Per the germline V gene, CDR1 is SGHRS and CDR2 is YFSETQ. CDR3 length: 15 amino acids.